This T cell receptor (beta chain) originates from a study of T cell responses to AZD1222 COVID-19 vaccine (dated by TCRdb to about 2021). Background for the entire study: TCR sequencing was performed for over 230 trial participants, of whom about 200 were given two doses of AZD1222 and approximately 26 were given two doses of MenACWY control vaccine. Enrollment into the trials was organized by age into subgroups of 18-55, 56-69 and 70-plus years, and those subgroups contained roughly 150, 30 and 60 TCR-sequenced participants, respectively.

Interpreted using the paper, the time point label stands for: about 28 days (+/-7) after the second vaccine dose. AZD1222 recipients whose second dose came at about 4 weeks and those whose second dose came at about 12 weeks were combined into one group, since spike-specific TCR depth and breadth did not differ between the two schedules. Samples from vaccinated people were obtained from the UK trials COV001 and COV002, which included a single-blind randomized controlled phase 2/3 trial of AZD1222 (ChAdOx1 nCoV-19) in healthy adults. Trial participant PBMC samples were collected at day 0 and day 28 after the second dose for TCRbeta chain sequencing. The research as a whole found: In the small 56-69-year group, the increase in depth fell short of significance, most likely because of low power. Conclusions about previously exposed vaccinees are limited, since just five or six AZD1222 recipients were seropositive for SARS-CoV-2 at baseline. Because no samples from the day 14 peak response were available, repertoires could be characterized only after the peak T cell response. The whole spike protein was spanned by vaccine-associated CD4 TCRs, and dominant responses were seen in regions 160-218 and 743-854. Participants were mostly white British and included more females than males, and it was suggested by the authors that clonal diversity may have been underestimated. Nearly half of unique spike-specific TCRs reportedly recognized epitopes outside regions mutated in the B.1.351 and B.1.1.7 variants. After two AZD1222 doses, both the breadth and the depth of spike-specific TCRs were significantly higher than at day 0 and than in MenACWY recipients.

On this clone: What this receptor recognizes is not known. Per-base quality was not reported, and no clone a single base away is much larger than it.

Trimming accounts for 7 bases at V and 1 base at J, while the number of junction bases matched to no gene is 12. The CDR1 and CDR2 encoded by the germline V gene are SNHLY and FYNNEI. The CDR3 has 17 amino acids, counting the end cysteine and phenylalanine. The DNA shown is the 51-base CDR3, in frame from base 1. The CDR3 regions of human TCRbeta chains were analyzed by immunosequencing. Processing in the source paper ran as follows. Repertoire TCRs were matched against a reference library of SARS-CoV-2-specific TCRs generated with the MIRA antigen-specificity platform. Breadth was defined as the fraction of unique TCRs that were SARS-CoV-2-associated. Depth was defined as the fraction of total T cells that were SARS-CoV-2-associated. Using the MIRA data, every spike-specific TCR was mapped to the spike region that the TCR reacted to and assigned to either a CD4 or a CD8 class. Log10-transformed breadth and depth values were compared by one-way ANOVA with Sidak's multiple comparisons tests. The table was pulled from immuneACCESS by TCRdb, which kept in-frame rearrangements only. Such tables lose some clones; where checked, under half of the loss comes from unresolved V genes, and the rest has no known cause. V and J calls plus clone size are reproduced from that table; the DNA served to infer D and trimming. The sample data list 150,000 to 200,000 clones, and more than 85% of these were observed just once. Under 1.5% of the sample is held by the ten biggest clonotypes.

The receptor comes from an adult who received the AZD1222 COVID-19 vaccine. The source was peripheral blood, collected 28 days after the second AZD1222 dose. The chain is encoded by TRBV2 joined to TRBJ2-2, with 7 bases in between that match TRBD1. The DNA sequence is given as TGTGCCAGCACCTCCACCCCGAGGGACAGGAACACCGGGGAGCTGTTTTTT. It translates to CASTSTPRDRNTGELFF.